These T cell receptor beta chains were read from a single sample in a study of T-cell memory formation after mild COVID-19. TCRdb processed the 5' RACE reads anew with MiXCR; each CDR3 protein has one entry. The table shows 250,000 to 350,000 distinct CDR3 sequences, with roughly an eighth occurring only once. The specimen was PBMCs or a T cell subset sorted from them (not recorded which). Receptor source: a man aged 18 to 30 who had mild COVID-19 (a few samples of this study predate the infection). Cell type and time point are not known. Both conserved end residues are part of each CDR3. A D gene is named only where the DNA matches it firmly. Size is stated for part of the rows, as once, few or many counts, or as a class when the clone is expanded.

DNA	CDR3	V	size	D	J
TGCGCCAGCAGCCACCCGCCTAGCGGGGTTGATACGCAGTATTTT	CASSHPPSGVDTQYF	TRBV4-1	few	TRBD2	TRBJ2-3
TGTGCCAGCAAGGTCGGGACCCTTCTAAACACTGAAGCTTTCTTT	CASKVGTLLNTEAFF	TRBV2	NA	NA	TRBJ1-1
TGTGCCAGCAGTTACTCTGGGGGGGGGGCGGTTGGAGGATCCTACGAGCAGTACTTC	CASSYSGGGAVGGSYEQYF	TRBV6-2/TRBV6-3	once	NA	TRBJ2-7
TGTGCCACCAGCTCACAGGGAGAGACCCAGTACTTC	CATSSQGETQYF	TRBV24-1	few	NA	TRBJ2-5
TGTGCCAGCAGCTTACCCCGGGACCTTAGGACCCAGTACTTC	CASSLPRDLRTQYF	TRBV7-2	few	NA	TRBJ2-5
TGCAGCGTTGGCATGCAGGGAAAGGATCAGCCCCAGCATTTT	CSVGMQGKDQPQHF	TRBV29-1	many	NA	TRBJ1-5
TGTGCCAGCAGCGTAGCCCCCGTAGTCCTCTCTCAAGCGGGGGTGTTGTATTTT	CASSVAPVVLSQAGVLYF	TRBV9	many	TRBD2	TRBJ2-3
TGTGCCAGCAGCTTTACGGGGGGCTTGGCCGGGGAGCTGTTTTTT	CASSFTGGLAGELFF	TRBV11-3	many	NA	TRBJ2-2
TGTGCCAGCAGCTTATCCGGGACAGGGTGGTCCTACAATGAGCAGTTCTTC	CASSLSGTGWSYNEQFF	TRBV7-3	NA	TRBD1	TRBJ2-1
TGTGCCAGCAGGGAAATTTTGGGGTTGGGTACCGGGGAGCTGTTTTTT	CASREILGLGTGELFF	TRBV6-5	few	NA	TRBJ2-2
TGCGCCAGCAGCCAAGGCCCAAGGAGCTCCTACGAGCAGTACTTC	CASSQGPRSSYEQYF	TRBV4-1	few	NA	TRBJ2-7
TGTGCCAGCAGCTTAGGACGGACGGAGGTCTACACCTTC	CASSLGRTEVYTF	TRBV7-9	few	NA	TRBJ1-2
TGTGCCAGCAGCGTAGCTGGGGGCGCGAACTATGGCTACACCTTC	CASSVAGGANYGYTF	TRBV9	NA	NA	TRBJ1-2
TGTGCCAGCAGCTTATTCCGGGGCGGGGAGCTGTTTTTT	CASSLFRGGELFF	TRBV11-2	NA	NA	TRBJ2-2
TGCGCCTCCTCGGGGCAGGGGGGGACCTACAATGAGCAGTTCTTC	CASSGQGGTYNEQFF	TRBV5-1	many	NA	TRBJ2-1
TGTGCCAGCAGCTTGGATTATCAGCCCCAGCATTTT	CASSLDYQPQHF	TRBV5-4	NA	NA	TRBJ1-5
TGTGCCAGCGGCACAGCGGTGAGCTCCTACAATGAGCAGTTCTTC	CASGTAVSSYNEQFF	TRBV11-2	few	NA	TRBJ2-1
TGTGCCAGCAGGGCCCTTTGGGGGGGGCTGGATTCACCCCTCCACTTT	CASRALWGGLDSPLHF	TRBV27	NA	NA	TRBJ1-6
TGCAGCGTTGAGCGGACCTACAATGAGCAGTTCTTC	CSVERTYNEQFF	TRBV29-1	NA	NA	TRBJ2-1
TGTGCCAGCAGCTTACAAACAGGGGGGAATCAAGAGACCCAGTACTTC	CASSLQTGGNQETQYF	TRBV13	few	TRBD1	TRBJ2-5
TGTGCCAGCAGCCAACAACCAACTGATTCACCCCTCCACTTT	CASSQQPTDSPLHF	TRBV7-6	NA	NA	TRBJ1-6
TGTGCCAGCTCACGGGCGACAGGGAGCTCCTACGAGCAGTACTTC	CASSRATGSSYEQYF	TRBV18	many	TRBD1	TRBJ2-7
TGTGCCAGCAGTTCAATGAATCAGCCCCAGCATTTT	CASSSMNQPQHF	TRBV12-3/TRBV12-4	NA	NA	TRBJ1-5
TGCGCCAGCAGTCTTAGGGGGCTCTATGGCTACACCTTC	CASSLRGLYGYTF	TRBV4-3	few	TRBD1	TRBJ1-2
TGCGCCAGCAGCTTGAGGACCCCTGGGGACATTCAGTACTTC	CASSLRTPGDIQYF	TRBV5-1	NA	NA	TRBJ2-4
TGTGCCAGCAGTCTTCACCTAGACCTCCAAGAGACCCAGTACTTC	CASSLHLDLQETQYF	TRBV7-9	few	NA	TRBJ2-5
TGCGCCAGCAGCTTGGCCAACCCAGGCTCCTACGAGCAGTACTTC	CASSLANPGSYEQYF	TRBV5-1	NA	NA	TRBJ2-7
TGTGCCAGCAGGACGGCCGTCTCTGGAAACACCATATATTTT	CASRTAVSGNTIYF	TRBV27	once	NA	TRBJ1-3
TGTGCCAGCAGTTACCTAGCCGACAATGAGCAGTTCTTC	CASSYLADNEQFF	TRBV6-2/TRBV6-3	NA	NA	TRBJ2-1
TGTGCCAGCAGCTTGTATGTTGAGGGCGAGCAGTACTTC	CASSLYVEGEQYF	TRBV5-4	NA	NA	TRBJ2-7
TGTGCCAGTAGTCCGGGAACCTCACCCCTCCACTTT	CASSPGTSPLHF	TRBV19	NA	NA	TRBJ1-6
TGTGCCAGCAGCTTGCCAGGGCGGAATGAGCAGTTCTTC	CASSLPGRNEQFF	TRBV7-3	NA	NA	TRBJ2-1
TGCGCCAGCAGCTTGGTAGCGGGGAACACCGGGGAGCTGTTTTTT	CASSLVAGNTGELFF	TRBV5-1	many	TRBD2	TRBJ2-2
TGTGCCAGCAGCTTACCCCCGAGGGGCCAGTACTTC	CASSLPPRGQYF	TRBV7-8	NA	NA	TRBJ2-5
TGTGCCAGCACAAAGGGACTCCTTAGGGAGACCCAGTACTTC	CASTKGLLRETQYF	TRBV12-3/TRBV12-4	NA	NA	TRBJ2-5
TGTGCCAGCAGCGGTGACAGCTCAATGTACCAAGAGACCCAGTACTTC	CASSGDSSMYQETQYF	TRBV9	NA	NA	TRBJ2-5
TGCGCCAGCAGCCAAGATTCAGACAGGGCTTCACCCCTCCACTTT	CASSQDSDRASPLHF	TRBV4-3	few	TRBD1	TRBJ1-6
TGCGCCAGCAGCTTGGTTGTAGCGGGGGGGCTCCAAGAGACCCAGTACTTC	CASSLVVAGGLQETQYF	TRBV5-1	NA	TRBD2	TRBJ2-5
TGCGCCAGCAGGTCTGGGAAAGCTGGGGCCAACGTCCTGACTTTC	CASRSGKAGANVLTF	TRBV5-1	few	NA	TRBJ2-6
TGCGCCAGCAGCCAAGTAACTGGACCGACTAGCACAGATACGCAGTATTTT	CASSQVTGPTSTDTQYF	TRBV4-3	NA	NA	TRBJ2-3